This record looks at one T cell receptor beta chain sequence and its context. Its antigen is unidentified. This entry belongs to a study of OX40 agonist ivuxolimab in advanced cancers. Points from the study as a whole: In the expanded peripheral T cells, antigen specificity was never determined. Relatively little clonal expansion, among the lowest observed, appeared in partial responders at 0.1-3.0 mg/kg.

This table comes from immunoSEQ multiplex PCR, and its TCRdb copy is limited to in-frame clones, with some not included. The data hold about 84,000 clones, with around 90% observed a single time. The TCR sequence derives from an adult with an advanced solid tumor such as melanoma, head and neck, liver or kidney cancer. This sample comprised CD4+ or CD8+ T cells sorted from blood, obtained in a trial of the OX40 agonist ivuxolimab.

CDR3 in DNA: TGTGCCTGGAGTGTTAGGCAGGTTAACTATGGCTACACCTTC. This gives the protein CAWSVRQVNYGYTF. The genes are TRBV30 and TRBJ1-2, with no clear D. The germline CDR1 and CDR2 sequences are GTSNPN and SVGIG (reference sequence). The germline V and J ends were trimmed by 0 bases and 1 base, with 9 bases remaining between them. The CDR3 runs 14 residues.